A single T cell receptor beta chain is shown here with its context. Its antigen is unidentified. The study profiled TCR beta VDJ and CDR3 using genomic DNA as template. TCRdb reprocessed the reads via MiXCR and lists one record per CDR3 protein. This sample has roughly 190,000 distinct CDR3 sequences, with approximately 50% found just once. The data were obtained in a study of CD8+CD57+ T cells in acquired aplastic anemia. Whole-study context: Sorted CD4+ plus CD8+ cells gave DNA averaging roughly 3 ug. The average read count for CD4+ cells in healthy donors was around 10 million. Overall study findings and caveats: Significant differences in CD8+ Simpson's diversity were not observed between patients and controls. Roughly 27 sequences, all CD8+ CDR3, were shared between patients and controls.

The CDR3 length is 16 residues. V dropped 6 bases and J dropped 3; count of bases not matched to a gene: 6. Germline V gives CDR1 SNHLY, CDR2 FYNNEI. V usage is TRBV2 and J usage is TRBJ1-4; 11 positions agree with TRBD1. Sequencing was done on a sample of sorted CD4+, CD8+, or CD8+CD57+ T cells (not recorded which) from PBMCs. This TCR was sampled from a human donor in good health, serving as a control. Written as DNA, the CDR3 is TGTGCCAGCAGATTGGACAGGGGGCGATCTAATGAAAAACTGTTTTTT. Its protein is CASRLDRGRSNEKLFF.